This entry lists 17 T cell receptor beta chains sequenced from one sample in a study of blood T cell repertoires in COVID-19. Profiling relied on immunoSEQ multiplex PCR, and the TCRdb table lists in-frame clones only, not all of them. The repertoire holds 250,000 or so clones, with 90% as singletons. Specimen: peripheral blood. The receptors were gathered from a woman aged 55-70 years with COVID-19, enrolled during active disease.

The chain couples TRBV19 to TRBJ1-2; 8 positions match TRBD1. Germline trimming cut 5 bases from V and 4 bases from J; bases unmatched to any gene: 9. This CDR3 spans 15 amino acids. CDR1 is LNHDA, CDR2 SQIVND, per germline (reference sequence). The CDR3 region is CASSPIGQGPYGYTF. The CDR3 DNA reads TGTGCCAGTAGTCCGATCGGACAGGGTCCCTATGGCTACACCTTC.

The rearrangement uses TRBV6-5 and TRBJ1-3; 7 bases map to TRBD1. Trimming took 6 bases from V and 0 from J; bases not matched to a gene: 5. This CDR3 region has 15 residues. CDR1 is MNHEY, CDR2 SVGAGI, per germline. CDR3 DNA: TGTGCCAGCAGACAGGGGCTGAGCTCTGGAAACACCATATATTTT. It is translated as CASRQGLSSGNTIYF.

The V call is TRBV3-1 (or the pseudogene TRBV3-2), the J call TRBJ1-2; TRBD1 matches 10 bases. V dropped 8 bases and J dropped 6; count of bases not matched to a gene: 6. CDR3 length: 13 amino acids. Per germline, CDR1 LGHDT and CDR2 YNNKEL (reference sequence). In DNA form, the CDR3 reads TGTGCCAGCCGACGACAGGGGGCCCATGGCTACACCTTC. This sequence encodes CASRRQGAHGYTF.

V is TRBV12-3 or TRBV12-4 and J is TRBJ1-4; no reliable D call. This CDR3 contains 13 residues. Trimming removed 5 bases from V and 8 bases from J, with 12 bases in between. In DNA form, the CDR3 reads TGTGCCAGCAGTATAGGGTTTAGAGAAAAACTGTTTTTT. Translating it yields CASSIGFREKLFF.

The chain employs TRBV29-1 and TRBJ1-4; possible D gene TRBD1, 6 bases. V gave up 0 bases and J gave up 0 bases, with 8 bases separating them. There are 15 residues in the CDR3. Germline CDR1 is SQVTM and CDR2 is ANQGSEA. The CDR3 nucleotides read TGCAGCGTTGAAGAACGGACAGCAACTAATGAAAAACTGTTTTTT. Protein sequence: CSVEERTATNEKLFF. Combining the CDR3 with reference TRBV29-1 and TRBJ1-4 gives the whole variable domain SAVISQKPSRDICQRGTSLTIQCQVDSQVTMMFWYRQQPGQSLTLIATANQGSEATYESGFVIDKFPISRPNLTFSTLTVSNMSPEDSSIYLCSVEERTATNEKLFFGSGTQLSVL.

Only one count was recorded for this clone. The chain recombines TRBV25-1 with TRBJ1-1; 7 bases line up with TRBD1. After removal of 5 bases from V and 5 bases from J, the junction contained 8 bases not matched to a gene. The V gene's germline CDR1 is MGHDK and CDR2 SYGVNS. The CDR3 is made up of 14 amino acids. CDR3 bases: TGTGCCAGCAGTAGTAAGGGGGCCTGGACTGAAGCTTTCTTT. Encoded protein: CASSSKGAWTEAFF.

The chain uses TRBV5-4 and TRBJ2-1; TRBD1 matches at 10 bases. The junction had 8 bases not matched to a gene; V was cut back by 3 bases and J by 2 bases. CDR1 is SGHNT and CDR2 is YYREEE in the germline V gene (reference sequence). The CDR3 has 17 residues. CDR3 amino acids: CASSSGRDRGTYNEQFF. As DNA, the CDR3 is TGTGCCAGCAGCTCAGGCCGGGACAGGGGAACCTACAATGAGCAGTTCTTC.

This clone has just a few counts. This chain uses TRBV6-5 with TRBJ1-1; D is unresolved. Trimming took off 0 bases at V and 11 bases at J, with 16 bases between the two ends. The CDR3 has 14 amino acids. Germline CDR1 reads MNHEY; CDR2 reads SVGAGI. The CDR3, as DNA: TGTGCCAGCAGTTACTCGACTGCATCCCGGGAGGCTTTCTTT. This translates into CASSYSTASREAFF.

V gene TRBV2 combines with J gene TRBJ2-1; TRBD1 matches 7 bases. Germline CDR1 reads SNHLY; CDR2 reads FYNNEI. The CDR3 loop spans 14 amino acids. Trimming took 6 bases from V and 5 from J; bases not matched to a gene: 7. CDR3 coding DNA: TGTGCCAGCAGCAGGGACAGTAACGACAATGAGCAGTTCTTC. Translated, it gives CASSRDSNDNEQFF.

The chain couples TRBV7-2 to TRBJ2-1, with 11 bases aligning to TRBD2. CDR1 is SGHTA, CDR2 FQGNSA, per germline. V lost 5 bases, J lost 8 bases, and 11 bases stayed unmatched. The CDR3 has 16 amino acids. This CDR3 reads CASSIIAGGRLDEQFF. The CDR3 region has the DNA TGTGCCAGCAGCATTATAGCGGGGGGGCGTTTAGATGAGCAGTTCTTC.

The chain has TRBV9 and TRBJ2-2, with a weak D call TRBD1 (5 bases). This CDR3 comprises 14 residues. V was cut by 0 bases and J by 3 bases, with 6 bases left in between. Per the germline V gene, CDR1 is SGDLS and CDR2 is YYNGEE. As DNA, the CDR3 is TGTGCCAGCAGCGTAGTGACAGACACCGGGGAGCTGTTTTTT. Encoded protein: CASSVVTDTGELFF.

The rearrangement joins TRBV4-3 to TRBJ2-2; D possibly corresponds to TRBD2 (5 bases). CDR3 size: 13 residues. V was cut by 4 bases and J by 3 bases, with 6 bases left in between. Germline CDR1 is LGHNA and CDR2 is YSLEER. DNA for the CDR3: TGCGCCAGCAGCCCTAGCCACACCGGGGAGCTGTTTTTT. Protein product: CASSPSHTGELFF.

The chain recombines TRBV4-1 with TRBJ1-6; no reliable D call. Germline V gene sequence: CDR1 MGHRA, CDR2 YSYEKL. V shed 0 bases and J shed 0 bases, with 6 bases lying between them. This CDR3 region has 16 residues. DNA of the CDR3: TGCGCCAGCAGCCAAGATGGCAGCTCCTATAATTCACCCCTCCACTTT. Protein sequence: CASSQDGSSYNSPLHF.

The chain uses TRBV2 and TRBJ1-1, with no clear D. Trimming removed 7 bases at V and 0 bases at J, with 12 bases between. This CDR3 has 14 residues. Germline V gene data show CDR1 as SNHLY and CDR2 as FYNNEI. Here the CDR3 DNA reads TGTGCCAGCATTACACAGCTGATGAACACTGAAGCTTTCTTT. Translated, it gives CASITQLMNTEAFF. Based on the CDR3 plus reference TRBV2 and TRBJ1-1, the full variable domain is EPEVTQTPSHQVTQMGQEVILRCVPISNHLYFYWYRQILGQKVEFLVSFYNNEISEKSEIFDDQFSVERPDGSNFTLKIRSTKLEDSAMYFCASITQLMNTEAFFGQGTRLTVV.

This rearrangement joins TRBV11-2 to TRBJ2-2; 7 bases agree with TRBD1. In germline, CDR1 is SGHAT, CDR2 FQNNGV. Trimming at V came to 6 bases and at J to 4 bases, leaving 14 bases not matched to a gene. The CDR3 covers 17 residues. CDR3 sequence (DNA): TGTGCCAGCAGGGTTGGGTTAGGGGGCCCCGGCACCGGGGAGCTGTTTTTT. Protein product: CASRVGLGGPGTGELFF. The whole variable domain, filled in from reference TRBV11-2 and TRBJ2-2, reads EAGVAQSPRYKIIEKRQSVAFWCNPISGHATLYWYQQILGQGPKLLIQFQNNGVVDDSQLPKDRFSAERLKGVDSTLKIQPAKLEDSAVYLCASRVGLGGPGTGELFFGEGSRLTVL.

The chain uses TRBV6-2 or TRBV6-3 and TRBJ1-6; 8 bases are a match to TRBD1. V was clipped by 0 bases and J by 11 bases; unmatched bases: 3. CDR3 length equals 14 residues. The V gene's germline CDR1 is MNHEY and CDR2 SVGEGT. CDR3 DNA sequence: TGTGCCAGCAGTTACTCGACAGGGGTGGCACCCCTCCACTTT. Its translation: CASSYSTGVAPLHF.

J is TRBJ1-5 and V is TRBV6-2 or TRBV6-3; tentative D call: TRBD1 (5 bases). The ends were cut back, 4 bases at V and 6 bases at J, with 16 bases in the middle. The V gene's germline CDR1 is MNHEY and CDR2 SVGEGT. There are 15 residues in the CDR3. CDR3 sequence: CASSSGGVGGQPQHF. The CDR3 bases are TGTGCCAGCAGTTCTGGGGGGGTGGGCGGTCAGCCCCAGCATTTT.